A selection of T cell receptor beta chains follows, all from one sample in a study of graft-versus-host responses after intestinal transplantation. These receptors are not linked to any known antigen. Libraries were prepared by immunoSEQ multiplex PCR; TCRdb keeps only in-frame clonotypes and omits some of them. The sample includes some 90,000 clones, approximately 80% of them seen just once. Material: unstimulated CD4+ T cells sorted from spleen or lymph node cells, obtained before intestinal transplant. These receptors came from a human donor who received an intestinal transplant. The conserved cysteine and the conserved F or W are not part of the CDR3 here. The order of the fields is clone size, V gene, J gene, CDR3 protein. Clone sizes are given selectively: once, few, many, or a class where the clone is expanded.

clone_size: .; v_call: TRBV9; j_call: TRBJ2-3; cdr3_aa: ASSVEGGARTDTQY
clone_size: few; v_call: TRBV9; j_call: TRBJ2-7; cdr3_aa: ASSVAYFGEQY
clone_size: few; v_call: TRBV4-2; j_call: TRBJ2-7; cdr3_aa: ASSQEWQTYEQY
clone_size: .; v_call: TRBV5-1; j_call: TRBJ2-3; cdr3_aa: ASSLNPGSTDTQY
clone_size: .; v_call: TRBV29-1; j_call: TRBJ2-1; cdr3_aa: SARPTSGWGNEQF
clone_size: .; v_call: TRBV18; j_call: TRBJ2-5; cdr3_aa: ASSPLAPQNQETQY
clone_size: .; v_call: TRBV5-4; j_call: TRBJ2-1; cdr3_aa: ASSLDRYNEQF
clone_size: once; v_call: TRBV19; j_call: TRBJ1-2; cdr3_aa: ASSWLGTVDYT
clone_size: few; v_call: TRBV28; j_call: TRBJ2-1; cdr3_aa: ASSFGGWASSYNEQF
clone_size: .; v_call: TRBV28; j_call: TRBJ1-1; cdr3_aa: ASSRTGGITEAF
clone_size: .; v_call: TRBV28; j_call: TRBJ2-1; cdr3_aa: ASSFMSGGNNEQF
clone_size: once; v_call: TRBV25-1; j_call: TRBJ2-5; cdr3_aa: ASTPGGLRETQY
clone_size: .; v_call: TRBV28; j_call: TRBJ1-6; cdr3_aa: ASSSWTGDNSPLH
clone_size: .; v_call: TRBV7-6; j_call: TRBJ2-7; cdr3_aa: ASSPGLAGEQY
clone_size: .; v_call: TRBV6-6; j_call: TRBJ2-4; cdr3_aa: ASTVAGNIQY
clone_size: .; v_call: TRBV29-1; j_call: TRBJ2-3; cdr3_aa: SVPGQSTDTQY
clone_size: once; v_call: TRBV7-8; j_call: TRBJ2-7; cdr3_aa: ASSVGQGAPYEQY
clone_size: .; v_call: TRBV18; j_call: TRBJ1-6; cdr3_aa: ASSLAGNPNSPLH
clone_size: .; v_call: TRBV7-3; j_call: TRBJ2-2; cdr3_aa: ASSLFGTVTTGELF
clone_size: .; v_call: TRBV2; j_call: TRBJ1-5; cdr3_aa: ASSGDSFSNQPQH
clone_size: .; v_call: TRBV6-1; j_call: TRBJ2-1; cdr3_aa: ASSAGRAFSYNEQF
clone_size: .; v_call: TRBV10-2; j_call: TRBJ2-7; cdr3_aa: ASGLNSGPSPYEQY
clone_size: .; v_call: TRBV28; j_call: TRBJ1-6; cdr3_aa: ASRGQVDSPLH
clone_size: few; v_call: TRBV28; j_call: TRBJ2-7; cdr3_aa: ASSLNRLVGGEQY
clone_size: .; v_call: TRBV10-3; j_call: TRBJ2-2; cdr3_aa: AISDVNTGELF
clone_size: .; v_call: TRBV6-5; j_call: TRBJ1-2; cdr3_aa: ASSYEGAGGYGYT
clone_size: .; v_call: TRBV27; j_call: TRBJ2-1; cdr3_aa: ASSPIRLAGYNEQF
clone_size: .; v_call: TRBV5-4; j_call: TRBJ1-2; cdr3_aa: ASSWTGPEKDGYT
clone_size: .; v_call: TRBV9; j_call: TRBJ2-1; cdr3_aa: ASSVASGTSIYNEQF
clone_size: .; v_call: TRBV5-1; j_call: TRBJ2-7; cdr3_aa: ASSVTGTGTYEQY
clone_size: .; v_call: TRBV10-3; j_call: TRBJ2-1; cdr3_aa: AIIESGSSYNEQF
clone_size: .; v_call: TRBV7-2; j_call: TRBJ1-2; cdr3_aa: ASSPGTGRGYT